This TCR beta chain was captured in a study of vaccination effects on CD4 cells after COVID-19 (dated by TCRdb to 2021 to 2024). For context, the study as a whole: Each participant received two doses of an mRNA SARS-CoV-2 vaccine, either BNT162b2 or mRNA-1273. SARS-CoV-2 spike-specific CD4+ TCR repertoires were compared before and after mRNA vaccination in COVID-19 convalescent patients and in infection-naive vaccine recipients. Cultures from other donors in the study were sequenced with the Oncomine TCR Beta short-read assay on an Illumina iSeq 100. A total of more than 8 COVID-19 convalescent patients and several SARS-CoV-2-naive healthy vaccine recipients were included in the full study.

The ViraFEST assay stimulated PBMC with viral peptide pools and then used TCR sequencing to identify antigen-specific CD4+ T cell clonotypes by expansion. After more than nine days of culture, CD4+ T cells were isolated with the EasySep CD4+ T cell isolation kit. None of the healthy vaccine recipients had a prior SARS-CoV-2 infection, which was confirmed by nucleocapsid antibody tests that came back negative both before and after vaccination. Each well held more than 1.5 million PBMC cultured in IMDM containing approximately 5.2% human AB serum, around 10 IU/ml IL-2 and gentamicin, along with around 11 ug/ml peptides. Half of the culture medium was replaced with fresh IL-2-containing medium on days 3 and 7. Unless noted otherwise, every peptide stimulation condition was grown in triplicate wells. PBMC were separated from whole blood using Ficoll-Paque Plus gradient centrifugation and were then either cryopreserved at -140C or used fresh. Overlapping peptide pools spanned the spike proteins of SARS-CoV-2 and the common cold coronaviruses HCoV-NL63, HCoV-OC43 and HCoV-229E. The QIAamp micro DNA kit was used to extract genomic DNA from the cultured CD4+ T cells.

To note about this clone: Its antigen has not been determined. No much larger clone is present one base from it, and per-base qualities are unavailable.

Overall study outcomes, separate from this receptor: Limitations of the study were the small number of convalescent patients and the absence of early post-infection timepoints. In healthy vaccine recipients, vaccine-induced clones were almost all SARS-CoV-2 mono-reactive, with only 1 of 255 being cross-reactive with common cold coronaviruses. Clones induced by infection and clones induced by vaccination both contracted markedly at late timepoints after vaccination, which fits with T cell responses waning over time.

The library relied on the immunoSEQ multiplex PCR assay. DNA from the cultured, isolated CD4+ T cells was subjected to TCR beta CDR3 sequencing. The study's processing was this. Non-productive TCR sequences were discarded, and reads were trimmed to the CDR3 region, with only CDR3s of 7 or more amino acids retained. The MANAFEST web app was used to pick out antigen-specific clonotypes by comparing their expansion in peptide wells with that in reference cultures. To be called positive, a clone needed expansion at FDR<0.05 compared with the reference and with all other wells, an odds ratio greater than 5, and a frequency greater than 0.1% in two replicate wells. A clonotype was called cross-reactive if it was significantly expanded both in SARS-CoV-2 spike wells and in at least one common cold coronavirus spike condition. Using the stringdist R package, CDR3 similarity was measured by Levenshtein distance, and unrooted trees were constructed with ape in R 3.6.1. Drawn from immuneACCESS, this table holds only the in-frame rearrangements with V and J called that TCRdb kept. Clones are partly lost; checked studies trace under half to an unresolved V gene and leave the rest unexplained. Clone size and the V and J calls come from that table; the DNA yielded D and trimming. The sample has tens of thousands of clones on record, about three quarters of them singletons. The ten largest clones take up roughly 12% of the sample.

The junction shows trimming of 5 bases on V and 4 bases on J, plus 14 bases between the germline ends. Taken from cysteine to phenylalanine, the CDR3 has 15 residues. Only the CDR3 region is kept as DNA, spanning 45 bases read in frame from base 1. The germline V gene yields MNHEY for CDR1 and SVGAGI for CDR2. The chain couples TRBV6-5 to TRBJ2-2, and possibly TRBD2, on 5 matching bases. Sample: CD4+ T cells from PBMCs cultured with HCoV-229E spike peptides, taken before COVID-19 vaccination. The cell subset or site label here, explained by the study, means: HCoV-229E spike overlapping peptide pool stimulation. This TCR was sampled from a human donor who received a COVID-19 vaccine. At the DNA level, the sequence is TGTGCCAGCAGTCCCCTGAAGCGGCCCACCGGGGAGCTGTTTTTT. Its coded protein is CASSPLKRPTGELFF.